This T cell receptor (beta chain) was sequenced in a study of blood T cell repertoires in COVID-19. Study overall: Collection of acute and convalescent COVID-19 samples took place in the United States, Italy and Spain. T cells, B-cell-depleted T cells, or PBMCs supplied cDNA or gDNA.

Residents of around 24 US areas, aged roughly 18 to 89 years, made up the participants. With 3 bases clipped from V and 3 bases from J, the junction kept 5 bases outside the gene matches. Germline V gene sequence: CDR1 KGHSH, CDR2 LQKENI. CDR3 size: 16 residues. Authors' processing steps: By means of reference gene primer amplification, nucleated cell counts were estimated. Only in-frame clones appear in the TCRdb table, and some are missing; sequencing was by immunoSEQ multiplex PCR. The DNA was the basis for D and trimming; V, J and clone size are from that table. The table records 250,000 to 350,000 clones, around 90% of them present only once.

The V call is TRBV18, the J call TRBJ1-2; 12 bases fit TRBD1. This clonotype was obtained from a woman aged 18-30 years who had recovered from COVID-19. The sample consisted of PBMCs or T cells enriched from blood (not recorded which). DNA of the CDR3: TGTGCCAGCTCACCGGGGACAGGGGGCAGGTACTATGGCTACACCTTC. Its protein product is CASSPGTGGRYYGYTF.